This T cell receptor (beta chain) derives from a study of T cell responses to AZD1222 COVID-19 vaccine. TCRdb's copy holds only in-frame clones and misses some; the assay was immunoSEQ multiplex PCR. The sample lists 250,000 to 300,000 clones, around 93% occurring once. In the case of this clone: No antigen is known for it.

Study results and limitations: Once two AZD1222 doses were given, Spike-specific TCR breadth and depth went up. Possibly, clonal diversity was underestimated; donors were largely white British and included more females. Among spike-specific TCRs, nearly half reportedly target unmutated variant regions. Among AZD1222 vaccinees, only 5 to 7 were seropositive at baseline.

Deletions cut 7 bases from V and 2 bases from J, with 14 bases between. Germline assignment: CDR1 MNHEY and CDR2 SMNVEV (reference sequence). The CDR3 consists of 15 residues. The chain links TRBV27 to TRBJ2-2; maybe TRBD1 (8 bases). The TCR sequence derives from an adult who received the AZD1222 COVID-19 vaccine. Sequencing used peripheral blood, obtained 28 days after the second AZD1222 dose. CDR3 bases: TGTGCCAGCAACAGGGGGGGCCCTAACACCGGGGAGCTGTTTTTT. The encoded protein is CASNRGGPNTGELFF.